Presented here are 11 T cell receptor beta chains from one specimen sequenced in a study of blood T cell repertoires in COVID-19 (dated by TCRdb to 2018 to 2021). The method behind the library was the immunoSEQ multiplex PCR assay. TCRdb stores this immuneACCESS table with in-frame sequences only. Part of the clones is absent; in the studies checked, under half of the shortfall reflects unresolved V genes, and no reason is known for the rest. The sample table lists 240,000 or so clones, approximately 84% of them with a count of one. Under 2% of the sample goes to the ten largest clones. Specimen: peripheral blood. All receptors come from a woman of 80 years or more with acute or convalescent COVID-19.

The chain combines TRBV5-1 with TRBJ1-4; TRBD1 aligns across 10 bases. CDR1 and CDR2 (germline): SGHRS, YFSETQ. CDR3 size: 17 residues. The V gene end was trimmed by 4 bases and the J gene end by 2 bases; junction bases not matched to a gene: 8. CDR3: CASSAGDRGFTNEKLFF. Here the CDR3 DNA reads TGCGCCAGCAGCGCGGGGGACAGGGGTTTCACTAATGAAAAACTGTTTTTT.

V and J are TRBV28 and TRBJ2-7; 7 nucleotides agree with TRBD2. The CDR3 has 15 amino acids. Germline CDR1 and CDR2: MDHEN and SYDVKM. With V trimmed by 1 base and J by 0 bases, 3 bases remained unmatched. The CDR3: CASSLFGGSSYEQYF. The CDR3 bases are TGTGCCAGCAGTTTATTCGGCGGGAGCTCCTACGAGCAGTACTTC.

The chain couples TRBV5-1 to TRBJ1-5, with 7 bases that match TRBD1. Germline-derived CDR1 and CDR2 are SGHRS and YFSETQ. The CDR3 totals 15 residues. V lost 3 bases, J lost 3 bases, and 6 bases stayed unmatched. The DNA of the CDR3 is TGCGCCAGCAGCTCTACGGGACAGATCAATCAGCCCCAGCATTTT. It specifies CASSSTGQINQPQHF. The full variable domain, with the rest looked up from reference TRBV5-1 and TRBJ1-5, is KAGVTQTPRYLIKTRGQQVTLSCSPISGHRSVSWYQQTPGQGLQFLFEYFSETQRNKGNFPGRFSGRQFSNSRSEMNVSTLELGDSALYLCASSSTGQINQPQHFGDGTRLSIL.

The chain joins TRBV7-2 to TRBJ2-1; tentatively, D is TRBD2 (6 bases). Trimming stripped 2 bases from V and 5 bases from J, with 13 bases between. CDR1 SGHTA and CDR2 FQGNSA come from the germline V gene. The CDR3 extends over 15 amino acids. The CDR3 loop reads CASSLRGKSHNEQFF. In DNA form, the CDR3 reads TGTGCCAGCAGCTTACGGGGGAAATCACACAATGAGCAGTTCTTC.

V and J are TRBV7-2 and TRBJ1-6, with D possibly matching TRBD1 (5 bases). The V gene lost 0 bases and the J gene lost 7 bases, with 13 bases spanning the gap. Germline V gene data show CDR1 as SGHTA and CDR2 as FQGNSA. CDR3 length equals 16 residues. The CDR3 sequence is CASSLAGAGLNSPLHF. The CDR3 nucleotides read TGTGCCAGCAGCTTAGCTGGGGCAGGGCTCAATTCACCCCTCCACTTT.

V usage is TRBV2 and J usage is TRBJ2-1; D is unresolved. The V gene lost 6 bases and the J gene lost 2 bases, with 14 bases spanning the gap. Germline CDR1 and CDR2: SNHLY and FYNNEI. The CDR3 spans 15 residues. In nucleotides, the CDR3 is TGTGCCAGCAGGGTCCAGACTGGCCCCTACAATGAGCAGTTCTTC. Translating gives CASRVQTGPYNEQFF.

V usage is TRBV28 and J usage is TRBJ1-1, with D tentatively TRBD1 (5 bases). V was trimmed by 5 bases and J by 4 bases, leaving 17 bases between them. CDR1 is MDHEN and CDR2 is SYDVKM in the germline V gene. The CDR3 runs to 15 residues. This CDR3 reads CASSTPGQGVTEAFF. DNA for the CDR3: TGTGCCAGCAGTACACCAGGTCAGGGTGTCACTGAAGCTTTCTTT.

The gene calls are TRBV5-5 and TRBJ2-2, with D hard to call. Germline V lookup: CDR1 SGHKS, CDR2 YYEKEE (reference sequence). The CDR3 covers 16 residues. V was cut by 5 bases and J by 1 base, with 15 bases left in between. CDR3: CASSFLRVQNTGELFF. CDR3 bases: TGTGCCAGCAGTTTTTTACGGGTTCAGAACACCGGGGAGCTGTTTTTT.

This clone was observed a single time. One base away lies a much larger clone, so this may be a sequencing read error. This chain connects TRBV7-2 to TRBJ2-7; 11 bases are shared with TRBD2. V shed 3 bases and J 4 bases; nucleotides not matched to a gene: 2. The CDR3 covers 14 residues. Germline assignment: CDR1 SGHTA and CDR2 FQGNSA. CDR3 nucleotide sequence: TGTGCCAGCAGCTTCACTAGCGGGAGTTACGAGCAGTACTTC. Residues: CASSFTSGSYEQYF.

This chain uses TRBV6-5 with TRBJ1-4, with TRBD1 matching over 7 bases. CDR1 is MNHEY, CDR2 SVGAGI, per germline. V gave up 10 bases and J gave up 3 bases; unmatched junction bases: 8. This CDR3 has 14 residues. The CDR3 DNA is TGTGCCACCCAACAGGGGCGGGCTAATGAAAAACTGTTTTTT. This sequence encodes CATQQGRANEKLFF.

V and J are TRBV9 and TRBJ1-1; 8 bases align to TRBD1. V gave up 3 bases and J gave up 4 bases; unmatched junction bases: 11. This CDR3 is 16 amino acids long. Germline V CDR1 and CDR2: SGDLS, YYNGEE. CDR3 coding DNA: TGTGCCAGCAGCGCCCTTCTACAGGGGGTCGGCACTGAAGCTTTCTTT. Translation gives CASSALLQGVGTEAFF. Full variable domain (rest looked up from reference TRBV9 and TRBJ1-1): DSGVTQTPKHLITATGQRVTLRCSPRSGDLSVYWYQQSLDQGLQFLIQYYNGEERAKGNILERFSAQQFPDLHSELNLSSLELGDSALYFCASSALLQGVGTEAFFGQGTRLTVV.